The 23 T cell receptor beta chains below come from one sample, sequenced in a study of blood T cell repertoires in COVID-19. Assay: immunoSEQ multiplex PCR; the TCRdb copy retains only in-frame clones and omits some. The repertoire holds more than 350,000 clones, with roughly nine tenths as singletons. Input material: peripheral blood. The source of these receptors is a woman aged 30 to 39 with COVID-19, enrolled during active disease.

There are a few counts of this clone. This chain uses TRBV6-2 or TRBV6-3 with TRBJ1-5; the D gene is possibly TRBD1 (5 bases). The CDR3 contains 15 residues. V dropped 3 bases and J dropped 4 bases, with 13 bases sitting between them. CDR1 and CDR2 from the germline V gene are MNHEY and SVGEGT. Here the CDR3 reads CASSYAAGLNQPQHF. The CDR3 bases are TGTGCCAGCAGTTATGCCGCAGGGTTGAATCAGCCCCAGCATTTT.

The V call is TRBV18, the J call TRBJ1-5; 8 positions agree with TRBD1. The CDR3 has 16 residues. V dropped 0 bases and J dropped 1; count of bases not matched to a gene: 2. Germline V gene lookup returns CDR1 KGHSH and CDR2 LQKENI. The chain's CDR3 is CASSPPQGASNQPQHF. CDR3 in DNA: TGTGCCAGCTCACCACCGCAGGGGGCAAGCAATCAGCCCCAGCATTTT.

CDR3 sequence reads: CASSLGTSGEQYV. CDR3 coding DNA: TGTGCCAGCAGCCTCGGGACTAGCGGCGAGCAGTACGTC. The rearrangement uses TRBV6-1 and TRBJ2-7; TRBD2 matches at 11 bases. This CDR3 has 13 residues. CDR1 is MNHNS and CDR2 is SASEGT in the germline V gene. Trimming cost V 6 bases and J 6 bases; bases outside gene matches: 4.

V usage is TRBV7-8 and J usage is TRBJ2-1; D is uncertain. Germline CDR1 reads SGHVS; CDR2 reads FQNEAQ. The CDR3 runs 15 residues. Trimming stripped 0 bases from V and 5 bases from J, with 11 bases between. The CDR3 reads CASSLASYYNNEQFF. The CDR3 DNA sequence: TGTGCCAGCAGCTTAGCCTCATACTACAACAATGAGCAGTTCTTC.

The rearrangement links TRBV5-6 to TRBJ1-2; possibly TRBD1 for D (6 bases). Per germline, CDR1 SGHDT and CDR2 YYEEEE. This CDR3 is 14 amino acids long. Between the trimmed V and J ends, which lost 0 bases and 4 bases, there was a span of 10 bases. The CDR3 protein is CASSLVTGIYGYTF. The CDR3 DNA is TGTGCCAGCAGCTTGGTGACAGGCATCTATGGCTACACCTTC.

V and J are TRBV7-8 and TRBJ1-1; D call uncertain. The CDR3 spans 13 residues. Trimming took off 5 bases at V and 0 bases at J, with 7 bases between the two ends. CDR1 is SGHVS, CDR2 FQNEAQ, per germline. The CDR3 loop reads CASSAYMNTEAFF. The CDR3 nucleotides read TGTGCCAGCAGCGCTTACATGAACACTGAAGCTTTCTTT.

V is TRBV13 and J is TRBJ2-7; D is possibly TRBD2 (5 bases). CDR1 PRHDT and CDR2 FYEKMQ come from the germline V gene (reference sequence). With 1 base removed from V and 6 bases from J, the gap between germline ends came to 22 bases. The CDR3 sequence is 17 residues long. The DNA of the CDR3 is TGTGCCAGCAGCTTAGCGAGATCCCGATCGGGGTATCGCGAGCAGTACTTC. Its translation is CASSLARSRSGYREQYF.

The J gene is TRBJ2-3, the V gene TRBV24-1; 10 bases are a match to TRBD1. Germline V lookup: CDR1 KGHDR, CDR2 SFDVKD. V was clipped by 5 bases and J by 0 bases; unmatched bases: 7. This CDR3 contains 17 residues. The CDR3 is CATSGRWGQGSTDTQYF. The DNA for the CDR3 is TGTGCCACCAGTGGGAGGTGGGGACAGGGGAGCACAGATACGCAGTATTTT.

The CDR3 sequence is CASSFSASQETQYF. The CDR3, as DNA: TGTGCCAGCAGCTTTTCTGCTAGCCAAGAGACCCAGTACTTC. The chain has TRBV7-9 and TRBJ2-5, with D unclear. V lost 3 bases and J lost 1, with 9 bases in between. This CDR3 comprises 14 residues. CDR1 is SEHNR, CDR2 FQNEAQ, per germline (reference sequence).

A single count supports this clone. CDR3 sequence (DNA): TGTGCCAGCAGCTTACCGGGTTACGAGCAGTACGTC. It is translated as CASSLPGYEQYV. This chain connects TRBV7-9 to TRBJ2-7; D gene unclear. Trimming took 2 bases from V and 4 from J, leaving 6 bases between them. The CDR3 is 12 amino acids. Germline values: CDR1 SEHNR, CDR2 FQNEAQ (reference sequence).

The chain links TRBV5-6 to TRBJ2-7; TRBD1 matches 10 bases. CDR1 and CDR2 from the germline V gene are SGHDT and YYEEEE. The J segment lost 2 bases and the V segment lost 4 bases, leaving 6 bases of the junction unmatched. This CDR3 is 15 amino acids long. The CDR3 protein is CASSPGQGVTYEQYF. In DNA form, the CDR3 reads TGTGCCAGCAGCCCCGGACAGGGGGTAACCTACGAGCAGTACTTC.

This CDR3 reads CASTSLRTGDVKYF. The CDR3 DNA follows: TGCGCCAGCACCTCACTACGGACAGGGGATGTCAAGTACTTC. The rearrangement uses TRBV10-2 and TRBJ2-7; 9 nucleotides match TRBD1. The CDR3 has 14 residues. The germline CDR1 and CDR2 sequences are WSHSY and SAAADI. The V and J ends lost 7 bases and 11 bases, in that order; junction bases with no gene match: 15.

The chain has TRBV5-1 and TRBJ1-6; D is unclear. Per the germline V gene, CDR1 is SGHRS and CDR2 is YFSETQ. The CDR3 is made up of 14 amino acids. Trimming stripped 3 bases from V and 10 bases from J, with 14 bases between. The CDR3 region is CASSSERVGSPLHF. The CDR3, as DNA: TGCGCCAGCAGCTCGGAGAGGGTAGGCTCACCCCTCCACTTT. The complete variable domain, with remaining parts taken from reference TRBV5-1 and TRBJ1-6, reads KAGVTQTPRYLIKTRGQQVTLSCSPISGHRSVSWYQQTPGQGLQFLFEYFSETQRNKGNFPGRFSGRQFSNSRSEMNVSTLELGDSALYLCASSSERVGSPLHFGNGTRLTVT.

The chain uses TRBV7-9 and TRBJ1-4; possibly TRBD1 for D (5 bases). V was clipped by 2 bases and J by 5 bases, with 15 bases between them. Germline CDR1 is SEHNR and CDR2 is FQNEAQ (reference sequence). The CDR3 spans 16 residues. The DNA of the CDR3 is TGTGCCAGCAGCTTACAGGACGGAGGGGTGAATGAAAAACTGTTTTTT. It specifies CASSLQDGGVNEKLFF.

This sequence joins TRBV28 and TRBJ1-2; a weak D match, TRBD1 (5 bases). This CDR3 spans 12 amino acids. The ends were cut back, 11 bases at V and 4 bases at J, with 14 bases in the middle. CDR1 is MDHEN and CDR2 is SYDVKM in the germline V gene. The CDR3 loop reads CAARSGGYGYTF. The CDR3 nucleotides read TGTGCCGCCCGGTCGGGGGGCTATGGCTACACCTTC.

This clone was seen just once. As DNA, the CDR3 is TGTGCCAGCAGTTCCCCGACAGGACAAGGGTCCTACGAGCAGTACTTC. This codes for CASSSPTGQGSYEQYF. The V call is TRBV28, the J call TRBJ2-7, with D possibly matching TRBD1 (6 bases). Germline CDR1 MDHEN, CDR2 SYDVKM. The CDR3 has 16 residues. V shed 4 bases and J shed 1 base, with 17 bases lying between them.

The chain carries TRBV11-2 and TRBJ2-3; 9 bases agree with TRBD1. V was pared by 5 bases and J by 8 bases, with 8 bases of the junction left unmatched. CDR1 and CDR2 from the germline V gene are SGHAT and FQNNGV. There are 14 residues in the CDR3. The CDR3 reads CASSHNRGRGTQYF. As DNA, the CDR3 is TGTGCCAGCAGCCATAACAGGGGGCGGGGTACGCAGTATTTT.

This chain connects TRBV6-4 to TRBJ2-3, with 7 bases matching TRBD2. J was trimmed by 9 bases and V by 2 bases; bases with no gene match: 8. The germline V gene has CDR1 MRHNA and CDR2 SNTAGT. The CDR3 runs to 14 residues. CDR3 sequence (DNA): TGTGCCAGCAGTGACATCCCGGGGGGAGGGACGCAGTATTTT. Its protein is CASSDIPGGGTQYF.

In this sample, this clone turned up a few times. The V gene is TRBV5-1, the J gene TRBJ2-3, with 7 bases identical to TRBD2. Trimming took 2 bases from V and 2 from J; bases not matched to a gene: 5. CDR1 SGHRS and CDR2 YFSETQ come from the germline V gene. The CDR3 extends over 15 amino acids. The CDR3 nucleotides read TGCGCCAGCAGCTTTATGCGGGAGATCACAGATACGCAGTATTTT. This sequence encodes CASSFMREITDTQYF.

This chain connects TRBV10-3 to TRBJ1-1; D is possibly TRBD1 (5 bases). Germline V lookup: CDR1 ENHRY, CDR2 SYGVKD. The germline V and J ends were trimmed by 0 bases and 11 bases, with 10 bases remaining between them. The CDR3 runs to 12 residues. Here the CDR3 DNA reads TGTGCCATCAGTGAGTCGCTGGGGGGGGCTTTCTTT. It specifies CAISESLGGAFF.

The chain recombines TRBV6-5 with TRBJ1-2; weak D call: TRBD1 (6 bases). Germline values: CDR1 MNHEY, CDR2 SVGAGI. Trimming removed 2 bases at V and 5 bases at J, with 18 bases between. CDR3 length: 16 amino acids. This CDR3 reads CASSYTVGGAGYGYTF. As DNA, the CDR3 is TGTGCCAGCAGTTACACGGTGGGGGGGGCTGGGTATGGCTACACCTTC.

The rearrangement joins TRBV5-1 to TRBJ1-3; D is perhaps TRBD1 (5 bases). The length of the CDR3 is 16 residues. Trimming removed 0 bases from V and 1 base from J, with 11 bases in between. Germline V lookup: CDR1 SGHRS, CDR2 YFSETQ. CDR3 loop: CASSLDMGGSGNTIYF. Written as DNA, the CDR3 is TGCGCCAGCAGCTTGGATATGGGGGGGTCTGGAAACACCATATATTTT.

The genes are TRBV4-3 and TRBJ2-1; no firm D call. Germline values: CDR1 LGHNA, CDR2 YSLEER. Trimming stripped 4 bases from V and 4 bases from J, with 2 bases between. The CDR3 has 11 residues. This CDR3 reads CASSLYNEQFF. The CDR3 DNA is TGCGCCAGCAGCCTATACAATGAGCAGTTCTTC.